The source of this T cell receptor beta chain is a study of CD8+ T cells in alopecia areata. Whole-study context: Using the percentage of affected scalp area, treated patients' severity was scored.

The V gene's germline CDR1 is SQVTM and CDR2 ANQGSEA. The V end was cut by 3 bases, the J end by 3 bases, with 17 bases between. This CDR3 has 16 amino acids. Study results and caveats: Normal scalp showed lower clonality than lesional scalp, especially alopecia totalis/universalis. With patients, TCR sharing proved less clear than in mice, a difference possibly related to HLA. Tofacitinib significantly brought down scalp clonality and expanded CD8+ clones among top 100.

Noted treatment: oral pan-JAK inhibitor, 5-10 mg twice daily. This clone has a handful of counts. Its antigen is undetermined. RNA was extracted and reverse transcribed into cDNA as the sequencing template. Measured with immunoSEQ multiplex PCR; TCRdb has only the in-frame clones, and not every one. There are about 200,000 clones in the sample; around two fifths occur only once, and 0.48% lies in the top ten. The origin of this receptor is a human donor with alopecia areata. The specimen comprised CD4+ T cells sorted from blood, sampled at roughly week 30, from a patient treated with tofacitinib. J is TRBJ2-2 and V is TRBV29-1; a possible D gene is TRBD1 (5 bases). As DNA, the CDR3 is TGCAGCGTTGAGGGCGCGAGGTCAGGGCACACCGGGGAGCTGTTTTTT. Protein product: CSVEGARSGHTGELFF.